The sequence of this T cell receptor (beta chain) was determined in a study of cytomegalovirus exposure and HLA in healthy donors. Whole-study results and caveats: In a later analysis, TCR beta V- and J-gene trimming was associated with a missense DCLRE1C variant.

PCR used 60 Vbeta primers and 13 Jbeta primers. Measured with immunoSEQ multiplex PCR; TCRdb has only the in-frame clones, and not every one. The sample consists of about 190,000 clones, 75% to 85% of them appearing once. This CDR3 region has 14 residues. V was trimmed by 6 bases and J by 5 bases, leaving 11 bases between them. Germline CDR1 and CDR2: MDHEN and SYDVKM. The table lists this clone with a few counts. Its specificity is not known. Input material: PBMCs. The gene calls are TRBV28 and TRBJ1-6, with D perhaps matching TRBD1 (5 bases). The receptor comes from a woman aged 25-40 years in good health and CMV-seronegative. For the CDR3, the DNA is TGTGCCAGCAGACCGACAGCCGATAATTCACCCCTCCACTTT. Translation: CASRPTADNSPLHF.